The clone carrying this TCR beta chain was counted a few times. The antigen remains unidentified. The PCR ran on 60 Vbeta and 13 Jbeta primers. The data were produced by immunoSEQ multiplex PCR, yet TCRdb's version contains in-frame clones alone and is incomplete. The sample includes more than 25,000 clones, around 70% of them seen just once. This sample was taken from a study of cytomegalovirus exposure and HLA in healthy donors. Study-wide context: Among several hundred genotyped donors, more than 65% fell in the Caucasian-associated ancestry cluster.

Regarding the study as a whole: As was reported, the HLA-A and HLA-B alleles of most subjects were accurately predicted from TCR beta sequences. A later analysis linked a missense DCLRE1C variant to TCR beta V- and J-gene trimming.

The source is a woman between 50 and 59 years old in good health and CMV-seronegative. What was sequenced was PBMCs.

This chain's CDR3 is CASSYSSGRADTQYF. In DNA, the CDR3 is TGTGCCAGCAGTTACTCAAGCGGGAGGGCCGATACGCAGTATTTT. V and J are TRBV6-5 and TRBJ2-3; TRBD2 agrees at 10 bases. CDR3 size: 15 residues. Germline CDR1 MNHEY, CDR2 SVGAGI. The V segment lost 0 bases and the J segment 6 bases; nucleotides outside the gene matches: 3.